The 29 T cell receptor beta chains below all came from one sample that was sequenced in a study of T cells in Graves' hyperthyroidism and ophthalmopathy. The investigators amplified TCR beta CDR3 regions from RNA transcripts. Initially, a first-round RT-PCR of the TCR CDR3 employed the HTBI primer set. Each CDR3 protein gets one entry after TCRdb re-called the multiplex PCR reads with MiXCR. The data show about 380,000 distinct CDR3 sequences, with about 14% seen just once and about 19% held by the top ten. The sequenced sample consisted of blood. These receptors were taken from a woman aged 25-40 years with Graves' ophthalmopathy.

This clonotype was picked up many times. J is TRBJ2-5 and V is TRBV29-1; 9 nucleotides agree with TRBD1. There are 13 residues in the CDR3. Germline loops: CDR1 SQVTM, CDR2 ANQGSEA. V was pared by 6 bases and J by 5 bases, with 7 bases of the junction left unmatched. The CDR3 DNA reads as TGCAGCGTGTCACAGGGGGCCGGGGAGACCCAGTACTTC. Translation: CSVSQGAGETQYF.

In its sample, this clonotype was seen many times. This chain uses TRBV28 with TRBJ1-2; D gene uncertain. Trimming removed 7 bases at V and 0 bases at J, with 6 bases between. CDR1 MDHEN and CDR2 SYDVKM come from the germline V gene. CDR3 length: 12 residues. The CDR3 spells CASTDSNYGYTF. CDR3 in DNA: TGTGCCAGCACGGACTCTAACTATGGCTACACCTTC.

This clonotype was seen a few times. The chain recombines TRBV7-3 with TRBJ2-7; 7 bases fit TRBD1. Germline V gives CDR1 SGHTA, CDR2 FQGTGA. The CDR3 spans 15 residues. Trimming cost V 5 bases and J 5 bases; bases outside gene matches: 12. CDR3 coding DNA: TGTGCCAGCAGCCTAGGGACAGCTTACTGGGACGAGCAGTACTTC. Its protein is CASSLGTAYWDEQYF. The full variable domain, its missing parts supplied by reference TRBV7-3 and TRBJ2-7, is GAGVSQTPSNKVTEKGKYVELRCDPISGHTALYWYRQSLGQGPEFLIYFQGTGAADDSGLPNDRFFAVRPEGSVSTLKIQRTERGDSAVYLCASSLGTAYWDEQYFGPGTRLTVT.

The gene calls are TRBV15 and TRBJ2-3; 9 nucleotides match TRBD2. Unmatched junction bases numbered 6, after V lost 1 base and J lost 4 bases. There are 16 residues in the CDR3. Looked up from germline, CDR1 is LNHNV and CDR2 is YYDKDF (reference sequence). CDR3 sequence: CATSRVGAGGPDTQYF. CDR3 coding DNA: TGTGCCACCAGCAGAGTGGGAGCGGGGGGCCCAGATACGCAGTATTTT.

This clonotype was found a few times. The DNA of the CDR3 is TGTGCCAGCAGCGTAGCTCGGGAGGCCGCTAGCTCTGGAAACACCATATATTTT. It encodes CASSVAREAASSGNTIYF. This sequence joins TRBV9 and TRBJ1-3; D unclear. The CDR3 covers 18 residues. Germline CDR1 and CDR2: SGDLS and YYNGEE. With 0 bases removed from V and 0 bases from J, the gap between germline ends came to 16 bases.

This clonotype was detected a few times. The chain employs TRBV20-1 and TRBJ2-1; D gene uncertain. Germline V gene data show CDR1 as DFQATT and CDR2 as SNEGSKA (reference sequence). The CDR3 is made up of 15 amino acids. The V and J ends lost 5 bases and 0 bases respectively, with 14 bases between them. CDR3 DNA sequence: TGCAGTGCTTACCCCGGAATTCTCTCCTACAATGAGCAGTTCTTC. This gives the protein CSAYPGILSYNEQFF.

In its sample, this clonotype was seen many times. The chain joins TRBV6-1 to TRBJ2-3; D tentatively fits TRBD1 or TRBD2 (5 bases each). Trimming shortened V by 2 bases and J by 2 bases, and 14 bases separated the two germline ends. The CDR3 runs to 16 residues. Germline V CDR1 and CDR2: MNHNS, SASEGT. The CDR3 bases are TGTGCCAGCAGTGAACGGTGGGGGACCAACACAGATACGCAGTATTTT. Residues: CASSERWGTNTDTQYF.

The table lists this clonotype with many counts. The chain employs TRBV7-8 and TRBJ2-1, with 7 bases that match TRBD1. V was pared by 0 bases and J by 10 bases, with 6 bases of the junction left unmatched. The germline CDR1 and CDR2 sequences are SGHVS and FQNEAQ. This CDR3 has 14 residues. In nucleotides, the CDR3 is TGTGCCAGCAGCTTAGCACAGGGGATATGGGAGCAGTTCTTC. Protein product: CASSLAQGIWEQFF.

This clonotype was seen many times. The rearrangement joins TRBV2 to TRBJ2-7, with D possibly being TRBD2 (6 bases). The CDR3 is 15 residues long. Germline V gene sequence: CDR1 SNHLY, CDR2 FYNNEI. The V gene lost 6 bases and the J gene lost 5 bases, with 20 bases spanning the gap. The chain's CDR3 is CASSRRAQGGDEQYF. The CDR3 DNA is TGTGCCAGCAGCCGAAGGGCCCAGGGAGGCGACGAGCAGTACTTC.

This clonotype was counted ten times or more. The CDR3 loop is CASTDIMNTEAFF. CDR3 DNA: TGTGCCAGCACTGACATTATGAACACTGAAGCTTTCTTT. This chain uses TRBV6-2 or TRBV6-3 with TRBJ1-1; no clear D gene. V lost 7 bases to trimming and J lost 0 bases, with 9 bases between them. The CDR3 totals 13 residues. Germline assignment: CDR1 MNHEY and CDR2 SVGEGT.

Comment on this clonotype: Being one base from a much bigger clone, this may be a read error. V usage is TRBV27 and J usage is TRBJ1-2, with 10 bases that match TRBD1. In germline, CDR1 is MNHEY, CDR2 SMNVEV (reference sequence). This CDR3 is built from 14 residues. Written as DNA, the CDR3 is TGTGTCAGCAGTCGACAGGGGGCAAGCTATGGCTACACCTTC. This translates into CVSSRQGASYGYTF.

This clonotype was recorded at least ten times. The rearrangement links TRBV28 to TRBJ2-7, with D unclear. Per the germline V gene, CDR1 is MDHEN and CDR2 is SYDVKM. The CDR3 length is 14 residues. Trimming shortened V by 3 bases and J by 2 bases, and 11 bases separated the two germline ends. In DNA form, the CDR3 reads TGTGCCAGCAGTTTTGCAGGCCCAGCCTACGAGCAGTACTTC. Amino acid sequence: CASSFAGPAYEQYF.

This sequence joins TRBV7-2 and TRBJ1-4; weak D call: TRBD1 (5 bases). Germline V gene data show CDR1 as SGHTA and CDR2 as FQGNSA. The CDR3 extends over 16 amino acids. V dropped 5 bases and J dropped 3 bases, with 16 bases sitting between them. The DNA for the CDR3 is TGTGCCAGCAGCCAAAATGGCAGGGTGGCTAATGAAAAACTGTTTTTT. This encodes CASSQNGRVANEKLFF.

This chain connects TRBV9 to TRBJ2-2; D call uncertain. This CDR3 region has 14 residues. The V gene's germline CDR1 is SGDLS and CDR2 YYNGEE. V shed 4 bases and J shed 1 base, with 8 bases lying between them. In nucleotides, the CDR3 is TGTGCCAGCAGCCTTTGGGGGAACACCGGGGAGCTGTTTTTT. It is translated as CASSLWGNTGELFF. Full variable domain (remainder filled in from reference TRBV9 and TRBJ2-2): DSGVTQTPKHLITATGQRVTLRCSPRSGDLSVYWYQQSLDQGLQFLIQYYNGEERAKGNILERFSAQQFPDLHSELNLSSLELGDSALYFCASSLWGNTGELFFGEGSRLTVL.

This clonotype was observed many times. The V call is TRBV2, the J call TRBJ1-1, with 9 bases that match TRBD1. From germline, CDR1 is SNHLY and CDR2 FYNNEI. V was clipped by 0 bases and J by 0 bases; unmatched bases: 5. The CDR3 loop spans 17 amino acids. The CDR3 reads CASSEAGTGLLNTEAFF. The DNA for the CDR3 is TGTGCCAGCAGTGAAGCCGGGACAGGGCTACTGAACACTGAAGCTTTCTTT.

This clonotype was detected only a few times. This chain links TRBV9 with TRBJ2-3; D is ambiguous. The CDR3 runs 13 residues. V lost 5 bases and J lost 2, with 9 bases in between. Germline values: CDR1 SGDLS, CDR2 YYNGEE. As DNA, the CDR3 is TGTGCCAGCAGTGGAAACCCCACAGATACGCAGTATTTT. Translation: CASSGNPTDTQYF.

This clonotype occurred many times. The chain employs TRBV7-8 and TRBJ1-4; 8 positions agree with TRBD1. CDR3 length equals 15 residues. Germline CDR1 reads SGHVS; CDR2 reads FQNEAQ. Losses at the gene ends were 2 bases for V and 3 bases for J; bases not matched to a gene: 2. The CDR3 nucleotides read TGTGCCAGCAGCTTATCGGACAGGGCTAATGAAAAACTGTTTTTT. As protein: CASSLSDRANEKLFF.

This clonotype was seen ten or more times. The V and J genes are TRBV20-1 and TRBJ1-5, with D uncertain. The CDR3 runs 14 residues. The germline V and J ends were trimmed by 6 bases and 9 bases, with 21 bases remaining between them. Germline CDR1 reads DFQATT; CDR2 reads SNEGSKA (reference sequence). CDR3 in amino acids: CSARPDAGVGPQHF. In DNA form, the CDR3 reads TGCAGTGCCCGACCGGACGCCGGGGTAGGGCCCCAGCATTTT.

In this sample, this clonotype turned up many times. The CDR3 region has the DNA TGTGCCAGCAGTCTCCGGGCCAGCTCCTACAATGAGCAGTTCTTC. The encoded protein is CASSLRASSYNEQFF. The chain carries TRBV6-1 and TRBJ2-1; D not certain. Germline CDR1 is MNHNS and CDR2 is SASEGT. This CDR3 has 15 amino acids. The ends were cut back, 5 bases at V and 0 bases at J, with 11 bases in the middle.

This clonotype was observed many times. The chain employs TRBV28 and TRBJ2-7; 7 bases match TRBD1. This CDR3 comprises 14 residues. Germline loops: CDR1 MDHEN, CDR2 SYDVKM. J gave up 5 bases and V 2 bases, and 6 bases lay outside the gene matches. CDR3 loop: CASSLGQGVHEQYF. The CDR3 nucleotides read TGTGCCAGCAGTTTAGGGCAGGGGGTTCACGAGCAGTACTTC.

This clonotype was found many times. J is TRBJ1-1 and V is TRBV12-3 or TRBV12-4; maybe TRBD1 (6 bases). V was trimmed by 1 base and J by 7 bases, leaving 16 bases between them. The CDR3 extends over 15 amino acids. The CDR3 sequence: CASSLGWGPLDEAFF. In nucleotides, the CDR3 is TGTGCCAGCAGTTTAGGGTGGGGGCCGTTGGATGAAGCTTTCTTT.

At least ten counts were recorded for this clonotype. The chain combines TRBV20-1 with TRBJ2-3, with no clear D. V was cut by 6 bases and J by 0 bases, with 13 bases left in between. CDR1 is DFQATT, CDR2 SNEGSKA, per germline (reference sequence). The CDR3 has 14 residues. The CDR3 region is CSARHGVSTDTQYF. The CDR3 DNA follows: TGCAGTGCCCGACATGGGGTTAGCACAGATACGCAGTATTTT.

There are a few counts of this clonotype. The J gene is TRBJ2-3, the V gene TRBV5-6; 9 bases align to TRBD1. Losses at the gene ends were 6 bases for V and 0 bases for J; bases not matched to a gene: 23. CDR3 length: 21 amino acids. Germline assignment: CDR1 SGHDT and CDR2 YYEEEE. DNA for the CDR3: TGTGCCAGCATCCAAAAATTTAAGTCGGGACAGGGTCGTGCTAGCACAGATACGCAGTATTTT. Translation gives CASIQKFKSGQGRASTDTQYF.

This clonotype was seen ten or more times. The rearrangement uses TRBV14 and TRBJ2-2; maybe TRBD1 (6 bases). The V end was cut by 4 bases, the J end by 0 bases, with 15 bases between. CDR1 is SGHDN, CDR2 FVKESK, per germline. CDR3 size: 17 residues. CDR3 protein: CASSRKITGTNTGELFF. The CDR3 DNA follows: TGTGCCAGCAGCCGCAAAATAACAGGGACGAACACCGGGGAGCTGTTTTTT.

The CDR3 region has the DNA TGTGCCAGCAGTTTTATTAAGCGGGGGGGAAGGGATACGCAGTATTTT. The encoded protein is CASSFIKRGGRDTQYF. This chain joins TRBV6-1 and TRBJ2-3, with 10 bases lining up with TRBD2. CDR1 is MNHNS and CDR2 is SASEGT in the germline V gene. The CDR3 covers 16 residues. V was clipped by 5 bases and J by 6 bases; unmatched bases: 11.

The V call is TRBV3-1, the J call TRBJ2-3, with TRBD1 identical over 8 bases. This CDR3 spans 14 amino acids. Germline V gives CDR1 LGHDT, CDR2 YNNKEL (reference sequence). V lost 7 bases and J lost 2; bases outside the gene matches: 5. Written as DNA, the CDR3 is TGTGCCAGCACCCGGACAGGGACCACAGATACGCAGTATTTT. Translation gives CASTRTGTTDTQYF.

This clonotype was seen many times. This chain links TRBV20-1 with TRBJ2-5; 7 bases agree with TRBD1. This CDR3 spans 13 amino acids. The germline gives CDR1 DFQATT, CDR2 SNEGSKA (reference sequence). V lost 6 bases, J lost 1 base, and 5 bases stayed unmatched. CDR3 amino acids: CSATQGRQETQYF. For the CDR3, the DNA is TGCAGTGCCACACAGGGGCGCCAAGAGACCCAGTACTTC.

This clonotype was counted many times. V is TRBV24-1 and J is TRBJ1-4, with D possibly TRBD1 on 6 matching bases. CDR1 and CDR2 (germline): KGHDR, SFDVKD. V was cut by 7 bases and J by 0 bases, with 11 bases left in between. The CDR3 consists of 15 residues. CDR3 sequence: CATSPGQTTNEKLFF. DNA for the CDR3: TGTGCCACCAGCCCCGGACAGACAACTAATGAAAAACTGTTTTTT.

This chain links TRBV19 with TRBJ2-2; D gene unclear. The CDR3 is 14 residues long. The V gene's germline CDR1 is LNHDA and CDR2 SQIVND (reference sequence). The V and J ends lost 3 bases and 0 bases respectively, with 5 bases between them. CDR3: CASSMIPNTGELFF. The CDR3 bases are TGTGCCAGTAGTATGATACCGAACACCGGGGAGCTGTTTTTT.